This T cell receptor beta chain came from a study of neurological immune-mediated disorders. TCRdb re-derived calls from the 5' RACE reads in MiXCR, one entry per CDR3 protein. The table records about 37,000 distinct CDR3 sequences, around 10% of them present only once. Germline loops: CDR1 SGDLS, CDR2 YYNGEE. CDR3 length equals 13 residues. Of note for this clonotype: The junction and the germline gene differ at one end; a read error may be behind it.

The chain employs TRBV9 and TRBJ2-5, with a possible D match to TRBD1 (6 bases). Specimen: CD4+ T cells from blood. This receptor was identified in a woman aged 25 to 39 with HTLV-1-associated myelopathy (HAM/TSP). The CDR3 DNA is TGTGCCTTATACTACCAGGGGCGCGACGAGCAGTATTTC. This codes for CALYYQGRDEQYF.